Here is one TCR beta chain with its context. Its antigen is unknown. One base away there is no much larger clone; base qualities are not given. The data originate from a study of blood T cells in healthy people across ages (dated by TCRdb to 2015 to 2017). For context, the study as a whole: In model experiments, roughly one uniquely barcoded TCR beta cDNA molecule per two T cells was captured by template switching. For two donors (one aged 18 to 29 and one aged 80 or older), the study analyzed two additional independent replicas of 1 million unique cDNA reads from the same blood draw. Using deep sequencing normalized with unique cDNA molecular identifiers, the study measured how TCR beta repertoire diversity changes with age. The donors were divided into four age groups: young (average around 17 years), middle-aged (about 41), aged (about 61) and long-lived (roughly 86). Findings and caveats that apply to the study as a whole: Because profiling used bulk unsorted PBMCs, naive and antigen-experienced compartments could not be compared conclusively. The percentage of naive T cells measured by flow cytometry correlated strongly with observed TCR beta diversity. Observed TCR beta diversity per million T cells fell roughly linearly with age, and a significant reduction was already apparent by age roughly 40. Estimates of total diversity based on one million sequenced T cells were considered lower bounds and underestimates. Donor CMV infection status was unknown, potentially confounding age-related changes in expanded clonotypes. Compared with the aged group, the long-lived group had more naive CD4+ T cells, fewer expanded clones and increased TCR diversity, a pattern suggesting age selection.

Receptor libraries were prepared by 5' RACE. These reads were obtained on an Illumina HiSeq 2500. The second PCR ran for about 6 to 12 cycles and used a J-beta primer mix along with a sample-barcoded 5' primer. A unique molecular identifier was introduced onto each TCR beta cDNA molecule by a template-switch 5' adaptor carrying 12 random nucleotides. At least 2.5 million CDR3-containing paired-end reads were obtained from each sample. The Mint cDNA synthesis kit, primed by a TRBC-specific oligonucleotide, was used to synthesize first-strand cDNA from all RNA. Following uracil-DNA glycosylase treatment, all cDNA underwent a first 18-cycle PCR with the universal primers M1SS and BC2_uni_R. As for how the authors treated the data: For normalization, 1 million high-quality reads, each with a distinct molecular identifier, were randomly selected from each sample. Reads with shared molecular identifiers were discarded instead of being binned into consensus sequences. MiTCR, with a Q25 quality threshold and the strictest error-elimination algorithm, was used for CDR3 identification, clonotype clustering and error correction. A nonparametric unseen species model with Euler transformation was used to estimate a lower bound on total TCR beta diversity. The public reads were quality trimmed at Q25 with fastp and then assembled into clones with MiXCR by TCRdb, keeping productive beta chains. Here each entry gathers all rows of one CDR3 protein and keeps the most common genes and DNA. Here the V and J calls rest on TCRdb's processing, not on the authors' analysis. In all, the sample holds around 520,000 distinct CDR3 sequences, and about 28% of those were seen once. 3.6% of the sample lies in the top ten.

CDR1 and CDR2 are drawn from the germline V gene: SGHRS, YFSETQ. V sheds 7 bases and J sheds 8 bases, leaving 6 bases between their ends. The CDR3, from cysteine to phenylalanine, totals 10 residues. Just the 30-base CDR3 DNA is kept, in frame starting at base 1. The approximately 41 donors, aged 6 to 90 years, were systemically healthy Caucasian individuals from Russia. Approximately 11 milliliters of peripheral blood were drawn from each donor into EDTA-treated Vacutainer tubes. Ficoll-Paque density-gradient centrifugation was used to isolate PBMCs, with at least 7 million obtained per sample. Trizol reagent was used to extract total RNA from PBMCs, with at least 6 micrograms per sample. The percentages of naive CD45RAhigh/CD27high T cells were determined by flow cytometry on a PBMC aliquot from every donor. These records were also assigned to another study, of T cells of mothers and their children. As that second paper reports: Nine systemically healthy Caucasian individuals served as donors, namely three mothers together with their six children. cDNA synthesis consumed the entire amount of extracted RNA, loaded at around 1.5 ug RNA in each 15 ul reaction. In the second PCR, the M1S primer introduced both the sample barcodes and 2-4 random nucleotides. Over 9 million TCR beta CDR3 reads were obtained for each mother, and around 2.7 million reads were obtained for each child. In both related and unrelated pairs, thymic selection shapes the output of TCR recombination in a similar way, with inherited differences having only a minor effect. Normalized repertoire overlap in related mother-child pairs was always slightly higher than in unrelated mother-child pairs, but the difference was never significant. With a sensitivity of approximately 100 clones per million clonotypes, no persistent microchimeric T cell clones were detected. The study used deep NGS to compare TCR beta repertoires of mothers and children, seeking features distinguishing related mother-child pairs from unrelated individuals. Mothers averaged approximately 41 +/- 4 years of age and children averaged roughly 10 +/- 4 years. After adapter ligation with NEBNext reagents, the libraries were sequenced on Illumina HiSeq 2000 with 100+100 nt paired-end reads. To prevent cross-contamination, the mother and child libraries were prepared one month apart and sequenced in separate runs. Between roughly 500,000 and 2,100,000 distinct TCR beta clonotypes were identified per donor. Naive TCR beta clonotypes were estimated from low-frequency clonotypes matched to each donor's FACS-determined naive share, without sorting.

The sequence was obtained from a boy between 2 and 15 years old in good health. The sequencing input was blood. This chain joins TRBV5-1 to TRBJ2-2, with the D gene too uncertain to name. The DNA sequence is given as TGCGCCAGCCTCGAAGGGGAGCTGTTTTTT. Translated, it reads CASLEGELFF.